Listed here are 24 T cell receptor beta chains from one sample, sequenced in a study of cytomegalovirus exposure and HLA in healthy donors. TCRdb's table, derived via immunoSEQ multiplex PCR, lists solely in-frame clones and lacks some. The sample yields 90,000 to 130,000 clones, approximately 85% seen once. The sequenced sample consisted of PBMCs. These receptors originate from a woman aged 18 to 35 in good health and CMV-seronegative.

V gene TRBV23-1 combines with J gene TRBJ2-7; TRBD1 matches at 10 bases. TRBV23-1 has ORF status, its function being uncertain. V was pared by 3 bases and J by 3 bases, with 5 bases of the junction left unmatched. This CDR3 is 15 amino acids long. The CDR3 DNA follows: TGCGCCAGCAGTCACAGGACAGGGGGTATCTACGAGCAGTACTTC. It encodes CASSHRTGGIYEQYF.

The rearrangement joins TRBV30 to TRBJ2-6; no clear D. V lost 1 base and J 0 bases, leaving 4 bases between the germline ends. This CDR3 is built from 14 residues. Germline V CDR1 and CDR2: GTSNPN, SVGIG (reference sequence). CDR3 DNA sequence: TGTGCCTGGAGTGGGAGCTCTGGGGCCAACGTCCTGACTTTC. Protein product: CAWSGSSGANVLTF.

The CDR3 sequence: CASGLSLQGGYGYTF. The CDR3 region has the DNA TGTGCTAGTGGCCTTAGTTTACAGGGGGGCTATGGCTACACCTTC. This rearrangement joins TRBV12-5 to TRBJ1-2, with 8 bases that match TRBD1. The CDR3 contains 15 residues. J was trimmed by 4 bases and V by 6 bases; bases with no gene match: 10. Germline assignment: CDR1 LGHNT and CDR2 FRNRAP.

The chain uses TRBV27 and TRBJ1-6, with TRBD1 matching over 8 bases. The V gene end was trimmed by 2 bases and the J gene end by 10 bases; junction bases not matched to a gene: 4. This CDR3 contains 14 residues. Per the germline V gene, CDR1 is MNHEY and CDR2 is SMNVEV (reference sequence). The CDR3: CASSLEPGGSPLHF. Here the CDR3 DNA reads TGTGCCAGCAGTTTAGAGCCAGGGGGCTCACCCCTCCACTTT.

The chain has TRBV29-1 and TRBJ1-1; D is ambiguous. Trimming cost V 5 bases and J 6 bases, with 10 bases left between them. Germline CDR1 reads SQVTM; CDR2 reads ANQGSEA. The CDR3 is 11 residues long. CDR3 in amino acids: CSVSGIAEAFF. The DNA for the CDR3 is TGCAGCGTTTCGGGGATAGCTGAAGCTTTCTTT.

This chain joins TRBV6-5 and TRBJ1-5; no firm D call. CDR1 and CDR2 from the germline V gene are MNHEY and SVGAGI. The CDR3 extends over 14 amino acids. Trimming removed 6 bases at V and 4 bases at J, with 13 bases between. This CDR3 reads CASRLQVPNQPQHF. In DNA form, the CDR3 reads TGTGCCAGCAGACTCCAGGTACCGAATCAGCCCCAGCATTTT.

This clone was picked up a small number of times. CDR3 in amino acids: CASSRTVAGGLEEQFF. For the CDR3, the DNA is TGTGCCAGCAGCCGAACGGTAGCGGGGGGGCTGGAGGAGCAGTTCTTC. The V gene is TRBV7-7, the J gene TRBJ2-1; 11 bases are shared with TRBD2. J lost 10 bases, V lost 5 bases, and 13 bases had no gene match. CDR1 is SSHAT, CDR2 FNYEAQ, per germline (reference sequence). This CDR3 is built from 16 residues.

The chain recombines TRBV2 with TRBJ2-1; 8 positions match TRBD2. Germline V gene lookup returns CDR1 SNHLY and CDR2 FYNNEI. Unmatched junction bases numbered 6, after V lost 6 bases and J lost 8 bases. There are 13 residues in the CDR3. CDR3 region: CASRDGGAYEQFF. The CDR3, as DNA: TGTGCCAGCAGGGACGGGGGGGCTTATGAGCAGTTCTTC.

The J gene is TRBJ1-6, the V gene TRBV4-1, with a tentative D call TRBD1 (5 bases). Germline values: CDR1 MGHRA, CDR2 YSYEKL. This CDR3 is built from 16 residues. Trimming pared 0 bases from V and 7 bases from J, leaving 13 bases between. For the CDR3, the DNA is TGCGCCAGCAGCCAAGAATCAAGGGGCAAAAATTCACCCCTCCACTTT. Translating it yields CASSQESRGKNSPLHF.

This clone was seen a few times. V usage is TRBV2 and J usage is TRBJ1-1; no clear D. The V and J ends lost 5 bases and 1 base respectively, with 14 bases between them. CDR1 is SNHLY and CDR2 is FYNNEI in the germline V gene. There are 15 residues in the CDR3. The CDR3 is CASSSRGVGNTEAFF. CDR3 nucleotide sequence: TGTGCCAGCAGTAGCCGGGGAGTTGGGAACACTGAAGCTTTCTTT. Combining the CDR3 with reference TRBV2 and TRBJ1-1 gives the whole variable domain EPEVTQTPSHQVTQMGQEVILRCVPISNHLYFYWYRQILGQKVEFLVSFYNNEISEKSEIFDDQFSVERPDGSNFTLKIRSTKLEDSAMYFCASSSRGVGNTEAFFGQGTRLTVV.

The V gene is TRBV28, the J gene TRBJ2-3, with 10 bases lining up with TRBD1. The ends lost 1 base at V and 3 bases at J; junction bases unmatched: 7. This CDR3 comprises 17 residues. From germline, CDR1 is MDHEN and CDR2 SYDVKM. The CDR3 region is CASSLYPRTGGTDTQYF. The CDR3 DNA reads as TGTGCCAGCAGTTTATACCCAAGGACAGGGGGGACAGATACGCAGTATTTT.

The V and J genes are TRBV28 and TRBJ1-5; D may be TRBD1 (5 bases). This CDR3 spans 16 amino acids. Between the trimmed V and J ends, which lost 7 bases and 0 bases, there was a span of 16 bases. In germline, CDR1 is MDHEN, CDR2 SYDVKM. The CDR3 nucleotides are TGTGCCAGCACCCTAAGGTGGCAGGGTAGCAATCAGCCCCAGCATTTT. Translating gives CASTLRWQGSNQPQHF.

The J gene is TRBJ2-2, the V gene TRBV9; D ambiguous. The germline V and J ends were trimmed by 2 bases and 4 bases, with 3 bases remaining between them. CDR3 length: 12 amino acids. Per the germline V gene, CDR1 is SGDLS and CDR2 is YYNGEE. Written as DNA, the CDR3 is TGTGCCAGCAGCGTTCTCACCGGGGAGCTGTTTTTT. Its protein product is CASSVLTGELFF.

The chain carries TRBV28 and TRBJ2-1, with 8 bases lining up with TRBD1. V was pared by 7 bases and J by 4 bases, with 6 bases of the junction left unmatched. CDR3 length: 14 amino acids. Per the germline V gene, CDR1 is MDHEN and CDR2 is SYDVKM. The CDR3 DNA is TGTGCCAGCACCCTAGGGGACAGGTACAATGAGCAGTTCTTC. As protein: CASTLGDRYNEQFF.

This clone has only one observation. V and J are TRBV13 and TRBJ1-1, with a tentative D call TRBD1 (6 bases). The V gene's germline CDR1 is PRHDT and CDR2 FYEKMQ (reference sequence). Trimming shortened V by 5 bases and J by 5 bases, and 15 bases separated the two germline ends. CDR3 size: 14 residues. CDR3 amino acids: CASSPRGTFTEAFF. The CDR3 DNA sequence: TGTGCCAGCAGCCCGAGAGGGACATTTACTGAAGCTTTCTTT.

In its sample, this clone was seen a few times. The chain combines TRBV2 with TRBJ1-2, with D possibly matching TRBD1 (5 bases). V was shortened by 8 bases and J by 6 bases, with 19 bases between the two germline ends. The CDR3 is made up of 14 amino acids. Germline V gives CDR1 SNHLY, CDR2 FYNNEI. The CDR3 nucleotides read TGTGCCAGCCAAGCTAAAGCTGGGGCGGATGGCTACACCTTC. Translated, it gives CASQAKAGADGYTF.

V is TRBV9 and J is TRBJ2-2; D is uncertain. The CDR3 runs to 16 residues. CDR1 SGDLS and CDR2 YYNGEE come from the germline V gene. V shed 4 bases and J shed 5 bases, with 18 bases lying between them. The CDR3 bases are TGTGCCAGCAGCACCGAAAGTGCCGCGGTGACCGGGGAGCTGTTTTTT. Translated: CASSTESAAVTGELFF.

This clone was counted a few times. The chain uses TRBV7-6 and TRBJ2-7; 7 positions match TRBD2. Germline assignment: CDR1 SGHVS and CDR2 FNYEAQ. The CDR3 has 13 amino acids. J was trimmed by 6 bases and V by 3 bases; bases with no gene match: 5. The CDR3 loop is CASSFGGGGEQYF. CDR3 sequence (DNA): TGTGCCAGCAGCTTTGGGGGGGGAGGCGAGCAGTACTTC.

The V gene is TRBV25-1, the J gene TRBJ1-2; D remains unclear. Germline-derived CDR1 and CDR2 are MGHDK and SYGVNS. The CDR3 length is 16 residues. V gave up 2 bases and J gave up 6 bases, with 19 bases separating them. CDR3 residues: CASSEGLVESHDGYTF. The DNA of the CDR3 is TGTGCCAGCAGTGAAGGACTTGTTGAATCTCACGATGGCTACACCTTC.

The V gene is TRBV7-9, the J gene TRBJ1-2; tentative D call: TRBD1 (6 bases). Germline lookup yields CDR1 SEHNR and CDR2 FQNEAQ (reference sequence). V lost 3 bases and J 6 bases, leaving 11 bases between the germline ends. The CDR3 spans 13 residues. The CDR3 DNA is TGTGCCAGCAGCTTTCCAGGGGAAGATGGCTACACCTTC. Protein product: CASSFPGEDGYTF. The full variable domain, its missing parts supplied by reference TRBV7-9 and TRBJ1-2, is DTGVSQNPRHKITKRGQNVTFRCDPISEHNRLYWYRQTLGQGPEFLTYFQNEAQLEKSRLLSDRFSAERPKGSFSTLEIQRTEQGDSAMYLCASSFPGEDGYTFGSGTRLTVV.

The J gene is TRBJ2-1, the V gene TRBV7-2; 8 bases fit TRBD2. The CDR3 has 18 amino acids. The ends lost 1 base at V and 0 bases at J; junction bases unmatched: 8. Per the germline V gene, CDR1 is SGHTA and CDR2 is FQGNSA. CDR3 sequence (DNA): TGTGCCAGCAGCTTAGTCCCCCGGGGGGGAGGCTCCTACAATGAGCAGTTCTTC. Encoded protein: CASSLVPRGGGSYNEQFF.

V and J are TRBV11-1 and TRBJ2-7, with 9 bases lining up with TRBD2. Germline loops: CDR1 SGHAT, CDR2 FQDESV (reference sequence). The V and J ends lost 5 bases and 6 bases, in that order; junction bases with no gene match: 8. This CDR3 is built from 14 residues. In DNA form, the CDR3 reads TGTGCCAGCAGCCCCGGGACTAGCCAGAGCGAGCAGTACTTC. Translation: CASSPGTSQSEQYF.

The DNA of the CDR3 is TGTGCCAGCAGCTTAGAAGCGGGGGCCGACAGTGAGCAGTTCTTC. As protein: CASSLEAGADSEQFF. This chain joins TRBV7-9 and TRBJ2-1, with 8 bases identical to TRBD2. The V segment lost 1 base and the J segment 9 bases; nucleotides outside the gene matches: 8. CDR3 length equals 15 residues. In germline, CDR1 is SEHNR, CDR2 FQNEAQ (reference sequence).

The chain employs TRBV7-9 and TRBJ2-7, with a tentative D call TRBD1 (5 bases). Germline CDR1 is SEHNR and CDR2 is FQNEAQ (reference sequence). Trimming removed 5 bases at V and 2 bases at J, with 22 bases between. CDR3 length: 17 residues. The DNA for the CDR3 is TGTGCCAGCAGCCCGCAGACAGCCTCCAAGGGGACCTACGAGCAGTACTTC. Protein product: CASSPQTASKGTYEQYF.